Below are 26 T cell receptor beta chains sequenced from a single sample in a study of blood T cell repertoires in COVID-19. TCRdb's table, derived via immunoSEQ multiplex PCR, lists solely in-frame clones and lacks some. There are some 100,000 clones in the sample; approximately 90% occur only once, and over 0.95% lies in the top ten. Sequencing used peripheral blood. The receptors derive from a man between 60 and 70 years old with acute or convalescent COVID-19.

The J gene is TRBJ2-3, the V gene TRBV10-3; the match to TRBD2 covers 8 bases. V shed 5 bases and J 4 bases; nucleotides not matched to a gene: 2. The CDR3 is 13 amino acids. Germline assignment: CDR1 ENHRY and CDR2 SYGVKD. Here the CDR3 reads CAISLAGSDTQYF. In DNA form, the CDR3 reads TGTGCCATCAGTCTAGCGGGCTCAGATACGCAGTATTTT.

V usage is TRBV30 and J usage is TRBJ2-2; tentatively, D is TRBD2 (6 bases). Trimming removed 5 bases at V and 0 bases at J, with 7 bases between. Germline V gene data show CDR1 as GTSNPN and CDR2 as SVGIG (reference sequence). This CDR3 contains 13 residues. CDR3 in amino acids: CAWAGTNTGELFF. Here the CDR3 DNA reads TGTGCCTGGGCGGGAACGAACACCGGGGAGCTGTTTTTT.

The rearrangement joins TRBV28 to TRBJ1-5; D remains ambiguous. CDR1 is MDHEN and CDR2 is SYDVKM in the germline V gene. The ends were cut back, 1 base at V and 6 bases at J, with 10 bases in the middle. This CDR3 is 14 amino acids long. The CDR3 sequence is CASSLLSGSQPQHF. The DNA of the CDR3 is TGTGCCAGCAGTTTATTATCGGGATCTCAGCCCCAGCATTTT.

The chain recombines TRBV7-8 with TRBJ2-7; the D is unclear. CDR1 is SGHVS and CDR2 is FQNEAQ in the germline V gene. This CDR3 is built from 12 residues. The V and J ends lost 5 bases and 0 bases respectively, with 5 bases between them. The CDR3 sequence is CASSQSSYEQYV. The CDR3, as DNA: TGTGCCAGCAGCCAGAGCTCCTACGAGCAGTACGTC.

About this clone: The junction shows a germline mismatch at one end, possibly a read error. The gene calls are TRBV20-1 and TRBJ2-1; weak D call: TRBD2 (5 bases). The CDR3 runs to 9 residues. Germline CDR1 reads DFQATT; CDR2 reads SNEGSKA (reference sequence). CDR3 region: CSPSLTGVF. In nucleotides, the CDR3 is TGCAGTCCTTCCCTAACCGGGGTCTTC.

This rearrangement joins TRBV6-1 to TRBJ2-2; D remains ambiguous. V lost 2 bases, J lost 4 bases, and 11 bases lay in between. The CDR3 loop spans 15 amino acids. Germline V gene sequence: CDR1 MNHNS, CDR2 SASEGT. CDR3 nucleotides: TGTGCCAGCAGTGAACCGGGTCTATTCACCGGGGAGCTGTTTTTT. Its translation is CASSEPGLFTGELFF.

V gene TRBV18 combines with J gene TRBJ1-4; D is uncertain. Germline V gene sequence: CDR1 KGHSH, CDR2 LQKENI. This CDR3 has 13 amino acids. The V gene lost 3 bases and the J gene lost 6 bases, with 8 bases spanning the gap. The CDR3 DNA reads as TGTGCCAGCTCACCGAGGCTAGATGAAAAACTGTTTTTT. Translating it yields CASSPRLDEKLFF. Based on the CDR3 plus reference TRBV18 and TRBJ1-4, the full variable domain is NAGVMQNPRHLVRRRGQEARLRCSPMKGHSHVYWYRQLPEEGLKFMVYLQKENIIDESGMPKERFSAEFPKEGPSILRIQQVVRGDSAAYFCASSPRLDEKLFFGSGTQLSVL.

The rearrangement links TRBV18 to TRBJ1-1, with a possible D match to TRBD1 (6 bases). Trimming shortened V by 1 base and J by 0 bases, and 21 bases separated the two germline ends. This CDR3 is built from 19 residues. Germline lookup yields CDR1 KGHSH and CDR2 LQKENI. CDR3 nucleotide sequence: TGTGCCAGCTCACCACGTTCCTCGGCGGGGGCTAGTATGAACACTGAAGCTTTCTTT. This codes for CASSPRSSAGASMNTEAFF.

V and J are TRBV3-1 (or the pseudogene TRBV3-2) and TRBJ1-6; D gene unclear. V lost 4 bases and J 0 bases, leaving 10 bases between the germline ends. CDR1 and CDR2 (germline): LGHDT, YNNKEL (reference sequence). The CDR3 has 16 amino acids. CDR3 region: CASSPALSSYNSPLHF. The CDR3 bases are TGTGCCAGCAGCCCTGCGTTGAGCTCCTATAATTCACCCCTCCACTTT.

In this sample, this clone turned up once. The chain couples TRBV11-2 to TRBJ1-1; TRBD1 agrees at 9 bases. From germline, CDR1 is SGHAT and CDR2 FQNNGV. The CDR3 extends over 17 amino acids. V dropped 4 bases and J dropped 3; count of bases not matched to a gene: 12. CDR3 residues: CASSSTWTGAIYTEAFF. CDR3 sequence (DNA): TGTGCCAGCAGCTCCACGTGGACAGGGGCGATCTACACTGAAGCTTTCTTT.

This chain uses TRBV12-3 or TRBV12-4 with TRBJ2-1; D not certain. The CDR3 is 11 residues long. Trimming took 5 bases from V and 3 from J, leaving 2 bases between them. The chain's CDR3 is CASSRYNEQFF. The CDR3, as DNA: TGTGCCAGCAGTCGCTACAATGAGCAGTTCTTC.

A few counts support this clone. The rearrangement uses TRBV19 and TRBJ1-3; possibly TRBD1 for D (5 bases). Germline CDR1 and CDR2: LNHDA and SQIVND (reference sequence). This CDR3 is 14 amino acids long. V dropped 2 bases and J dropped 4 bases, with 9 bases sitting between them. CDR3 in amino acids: CASSIQGVGNTIYF. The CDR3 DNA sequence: TGTGCCAGTAGTATACAGGGTGTCGGAAACACCATATATTTT. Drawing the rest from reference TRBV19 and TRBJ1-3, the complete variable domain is DGGITQSPKYLFRKEGQNVTLSCEQNLNHDAMYWYRQDPGQGLRLIYYSQIVNDFQKGDIAEGYSVSREKKESFPLTVTSAQKNPTAFYLCASSIQGVGNTIYFGEGSWLTVV.

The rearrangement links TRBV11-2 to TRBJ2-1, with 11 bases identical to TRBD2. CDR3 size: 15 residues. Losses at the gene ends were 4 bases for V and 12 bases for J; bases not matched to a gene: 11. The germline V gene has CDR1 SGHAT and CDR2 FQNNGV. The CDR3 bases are TGTGCCAGCAGCTCCCTACTAGCGGGGGACTGGGGGCAGTTCTTC. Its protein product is CASSSLLAGDWGQFF.

The CDR3 region is CASSPNRGFSYEQYF. The DNA of the CDR3 is TGTGCCAGCAGTCCCAACAGGGGATTTTCCTACGAGCAGTACTTC. This chain uses TRBV28 with TRBJ2-7; 7 bases align to TRBD1. This CDR3 comprises 15 residues. The germline CDR1 and CDR2 sequences are MDHEN and SYDVKM. V lost 5 bases to trimming and J lost 1 base; unmatched junction nucleotides: 8.

CDR3 loop: CASSPDREQYNEQFF. The DNA for the CDR3 is TGTGCCAGTAGTCCGGACAGGGAACAATACAATGAGCAGTTCTTC. The V gene is TRBV19, the J gene TRBJ2-1; 8 nucleotides align to TRBD1. The trim removed 5 bases at V and 4 bases at J, leaving 7 bases unmatched. CDR1 LNHDA and CDR2 SQIVND come from the germline V gene (reference sequence). The CDR3 totals 15 residues.

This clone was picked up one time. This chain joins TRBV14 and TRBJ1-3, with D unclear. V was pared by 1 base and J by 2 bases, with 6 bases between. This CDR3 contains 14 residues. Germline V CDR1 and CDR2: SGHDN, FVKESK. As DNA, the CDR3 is TGTGCCAGCAGCCAAGCCACAGCTGGAAACACCATATATTTT. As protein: CASSQATAGNTIYF.

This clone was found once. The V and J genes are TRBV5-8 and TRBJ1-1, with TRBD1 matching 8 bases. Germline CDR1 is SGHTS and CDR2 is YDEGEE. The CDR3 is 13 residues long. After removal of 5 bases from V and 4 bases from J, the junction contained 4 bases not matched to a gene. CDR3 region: CASRNRGSTEAFF. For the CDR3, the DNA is TGTGCCAGCAGAAACAGGGGGAGCACTGAAGCTTTCTTT.

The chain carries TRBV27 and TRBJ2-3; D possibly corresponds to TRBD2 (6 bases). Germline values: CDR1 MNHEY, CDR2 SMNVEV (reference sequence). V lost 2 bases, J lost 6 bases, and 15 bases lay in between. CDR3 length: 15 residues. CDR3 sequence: CASSLGTGVGDTQYF. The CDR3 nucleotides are TGTGCCAGCAGTTTAGGGACGGGAGTAGGCGATACGCAGTATTTT.

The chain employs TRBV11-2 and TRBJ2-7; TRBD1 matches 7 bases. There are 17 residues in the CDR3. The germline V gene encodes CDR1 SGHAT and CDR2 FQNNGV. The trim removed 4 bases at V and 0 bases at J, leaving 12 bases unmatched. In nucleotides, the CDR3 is TGTGCCAGCAGCTCGCTCCTCAGGGGGAGAAGCTCCTACGAGCAGTACTTC. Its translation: CASSSLLRGRSSYEQYF.

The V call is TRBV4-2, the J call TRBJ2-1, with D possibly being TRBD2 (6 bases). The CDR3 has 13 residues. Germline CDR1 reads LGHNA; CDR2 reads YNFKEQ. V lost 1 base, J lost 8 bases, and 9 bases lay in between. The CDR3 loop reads CASSQGTKDEQFF. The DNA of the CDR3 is TGTGCCAGCAGCCAAGGGACTAAGGATGAGCAGTTCTTC.

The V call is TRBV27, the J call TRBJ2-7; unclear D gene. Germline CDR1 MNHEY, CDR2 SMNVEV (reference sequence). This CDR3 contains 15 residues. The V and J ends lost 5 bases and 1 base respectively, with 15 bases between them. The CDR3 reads CASSPSGSRSYEQYF. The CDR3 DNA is TGTGCCAGCAGTCCCTCGGGTTCTAGGTCCTACGAGCAGTACTTC.

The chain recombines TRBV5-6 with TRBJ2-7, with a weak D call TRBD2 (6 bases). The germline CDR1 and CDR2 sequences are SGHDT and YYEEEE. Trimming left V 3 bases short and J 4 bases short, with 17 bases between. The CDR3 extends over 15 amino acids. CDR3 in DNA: TGTGCCAGCAGCTCACGACTAGTTGGGCTATACGAGCAGTACGTC. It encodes CASSSRLVGLYEQYV.

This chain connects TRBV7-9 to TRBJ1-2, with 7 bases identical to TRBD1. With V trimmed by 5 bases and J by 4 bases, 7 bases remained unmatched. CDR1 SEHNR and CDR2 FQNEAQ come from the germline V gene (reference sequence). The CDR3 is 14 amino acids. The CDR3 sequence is CASSLGTDLYGYTF. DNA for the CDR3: TGTGCCAGCAGCCTGGGGACAGACCTCTATGGCTACACCTTC.

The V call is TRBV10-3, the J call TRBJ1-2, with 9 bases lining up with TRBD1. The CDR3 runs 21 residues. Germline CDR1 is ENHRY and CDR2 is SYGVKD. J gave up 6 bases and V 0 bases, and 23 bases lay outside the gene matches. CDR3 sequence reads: CAISESEVFQADRGELNGYTF. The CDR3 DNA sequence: TGTGCCATCAGTGAGTCCGAAGTTTTTCAAGCGGACAGGGGCGAATTAAATGGCTACACCTTC.

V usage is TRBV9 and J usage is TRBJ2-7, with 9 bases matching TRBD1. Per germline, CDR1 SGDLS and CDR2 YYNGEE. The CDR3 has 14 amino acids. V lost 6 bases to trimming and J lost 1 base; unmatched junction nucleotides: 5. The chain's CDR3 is CASNPGTGSYEQYF. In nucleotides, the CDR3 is TGTGCCAGCAACCCCGGGACAGGGTCCTACGAGCAGTACTTC. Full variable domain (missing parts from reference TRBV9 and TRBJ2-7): DSGVTQTPKHLITATGQRVTLRCSPRSGDLSVYWYQQSLDQGLQFLIQYYNGEERAKGNILERFSAQQFPDLHSELNLSSLELGDSALYFCASNPGTGSYEQYFGPGTRLTVT.

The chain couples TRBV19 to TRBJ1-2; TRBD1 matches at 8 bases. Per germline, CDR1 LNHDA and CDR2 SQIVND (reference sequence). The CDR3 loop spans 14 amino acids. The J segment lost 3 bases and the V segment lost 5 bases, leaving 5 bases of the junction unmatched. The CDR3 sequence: CASSRTGRDYGYTF. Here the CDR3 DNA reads TGTGCCAGTAGTCGGACAGGGAGGGACTATGGCTACACCTTC.